These T cell receptor beta chains were read from a single sample in a study of lymphopenia after photon versus proton radiotherapy. Clones were sequenced by immunoSEQ multiplex PCR, and TCRdb holds only the in-frame ones, with some missing. This table has some 3,000 clones, 94% appearing once. This material consisted of peripheral blood, taken from a patient treated with photon-based radiotherapy. These receptors originate from an older woman with pancreatic cancer. CDR3s include the opening cysteine and the closing phenylalanine or tryptophan. A D gene is named only where the DNA matches it firmly. Size is stated for part of the rows, as once, few or many counts, or as a class when the clone is expanded.

V gene,D gene,clone size,J gene,CDR3 protein,CDR3 DNA
TRBV9,TRBD2,.,TRBJ2-3,CASSPLISTSGSTDTQYF,TGTGCCAGCAGCCCCCTAATTTCGACTAGCGGGAGCACAGATACGCAGTATTTT
TRBV28,.,.,TRBJ1-5,CASSLGEPQHF,TGTGCCAGCAGTTTAGGGGAGCCCCAGCATTTT
TRBV7-2,.,.,TRBJ1-5,CASSLAGTNQPQHF,TGTGCCAGCAGCTTAGCAGGAACGAATCAGCCCCAGCATTTT
TRBV28,.,.,TRBJ1-2,CASSNPTENYGYTF,TGTGCCAGCAGCAACCCGACAGAAAACTATGGCTACACCTTC
TRBV29-1,TRBD2,.,TRBJ2-3,CSGLAGILLDTQYF,TGCAGCGGACTAGCGGGGATTCTCTTAGATACGCAGTATTTT
TRBV7-2,.,.,TRBJ1-1,CASSLGQVGTEAFF,TGTGCCAGCAGCTTAGGTCAGGTGGGCACTGAAGCTTTCTTT
TRBV6-1,.,once,TRBJ2-5,CASSDGLAETQYF,TGTGCCAGCAGTGATGGGCTAGCGGAGACCCAGTACTTC
TRBV5-1,.,.,TRBJ2-7,CASSLVGTYEQYF,TGCGCCAGCAGCTTGGTAGGTACCTACGAGCAGTACTTC
TRBV11-2,.,.,TRBJ2-2,CASSLGTGELFF,TGTGCCAGCAGCTTAGGCACCGGGGAGCTGTTTTTT
TRBV9,TRBD2,.,TRBJ2-7,CASSVGLAANGEQYF,TGTGCCAGCAGCGTGGGACTAGCTGCAAATGGCGAGCAGTACTTC
TRBV6-5,TRBD1,.,TRBJ1-1,CASSYSARGIEAFF,TGTGCCAGCAGTTACTCGGCCAGGGGGATTGAAGCTTTCTTT
TRBV28,.,.,TRBJ1-5,CASSFAGLLEKPQHF,TGTGCCAGCAGTTTCGCCGGGCTTCTGGAGAAGCCCCAGCATTTT
TRBV9,TRBD1,.,TRBJ2-5,CASSARGQSGSIKETQYF,TGTGCCAGCAGCGCCAGGGGACAGTCCGGTTCTATAAAAGAGACCCAGTACTTC
TRBV19,TRBD1,once,TRBJ2-7,CASKSGTASYEQYF,TGTGCCAGTAAATCCGGGACAGCGTCCTACGAGCAGTACTTC
TRBV7-3,TRBD1,.,TRBJ1-2,CASSPSPTGNYGYTF,TGTGCCAGCAGCCCCAGCCCGACAGGGAACTATGGCTACACCTTC
TRBV9,.,.,TRBJ2-7,CASSETAGNEQYF,TGTGCCAGCTCTGAGACGGCAGGCAACGAGCAGTACTTC
TRBV4-2,TRBD2,.,TRBJ2-1,CASSQEPSGPHNEQFF,TGTGCCAGCAGCCAAGAACCTAGCGGGCCTCACAATGAGCAGTTCTTC
TRBV14,.,.,TRBJ2-1,CASSQDVGGSYNEQFF,TGTGCCAGCAGCCAAGATGTGGGGGGCTCCTACAATGAGCAGTTCTTC
TRBV7-2,TRBD2,once,TRBJ2-3,CASSAQGTSGTSTDTQYF,TGTGCCAGCAGCGCTCAAGGGACTAGCGGGACCAGCACAGATACGCAGTATTTT
TRBV7-8,TRBD2,.,TRBJ2-7,CASSPTTSGSYEQYF,TGTGCCAGCAGCCCCACGACTAGCGGCTCCTACGAGCAGTACTTC
TRBV10-2,.,.,TRBJ2-7,CASSDYHGGARISYEQYF,TGCGCCAGCAGTGACTACCATGGGGGGGCCAGGATTTCTTACGAGCAGTACTTC
TRBV27,.,.,TRBJ2-7,CASSSPGEIPYEQYF,TGTGCCAGCAGTTCCCCAGGGGAAATCCCCTACGAGCAGTACTTC
TRBV5-5,TRBD1,once,TRBJ2-7,CASSLDAGGFPYEQYF,TGTGCCAGCAGCTTGGATGCAGGGGGCTTTCCTTACGAGCAGTACTTC
TRBV5-5,TRBD1,once,TRBJ2-7,CASSLGDNRGRFYEQYF,TGTGCCAGCAGCTTGGGAGATAACAGGGGGCGATTCTACGAGCAGTACTTC
TRBV7-9,TRBD1,.,TRBJ1-2,CASSLGTGTYGYTF,TGTGCCAGCAGCTTAGGGACAGGGACCTATGGCTACACCTTC
TRBV4-3,TRBD1,.,TRBJ1-2,CASSQDRGSYGYTF,TGCGCCAGCAGCCAAGACAGGGGGAGCTATGGCTACACCTTC
TRBV19,.,.,TRBJ2-7,CASRNDWVRGNEQYF,TGTGCCAGTAGAAACGATTGGGTGAGGGGGAACGAGCAGTACTTC
TRBV4-3,.,.,TRBJ2-7,CASSQGASSSSGYEQYF,TGCGCCAGCAGCCAAGGGGCTTCGAGTAGTTCGGGGTACGAGCAGTACTTC
TRBV28,.,.,TRBJ2-5,CAGAQGGSQETQYF,TGTGCCGGGGCACAGGGCGGGTCCCAAGAGACCCAGTACTTC
TRBV4-2,TRBD2,once,TRBJ2-7,CASSQGPSGSYEQYF,TGTGCCAGCAGCCAGGGGCCTAGCGGGAGCTACGAGCAGTACTTC
TRBV5-4,.,.,TRBJ2-4,CASSLGGADPSKNIQYF,TGTGCCAGCAGCCTTGGGGGGGCCGATCCATCCAAAAACATTCAGTACTTC
TRBV7-2,TRBD2,.,TRBJ2-1,CASSIGLAGSDEQFF,TGTGCCAGCAGCATTGGACTAGCGGGATCGGATGAGCAGTTCTTC
TRBV4-2,TRBD2,.,TRBJ2-1,CASSQSTSGESYNEQFF,TGTGCCAGCAGCCAATCGACTAGCGGAGAATCCTACAATGAGCAGTTCTTC
TRBV7-9,.,.,TRBJ2-7,CASSSSQGFPYEQYF,TGTGCCAGCAGCTCATCGCAGGGTTTTCCCTACGAGCAGTACTTC
TRBV25-1,.,.,TRBJ2-1,CASREPLGDEQFF,TGTGCCAGCAGAGAACCCCTAGGAGATGAGCAGTTCTTC
TRBV6-6,TRBD1,.,TRBJ1-5,CASSYGTGDQPQHF,TGTGCCAGCAGTTACGGGACAGGAGATCAGCCCCAGCATTTT
TRBV6-1,.,.,TRBJ1-1,CASSASGSGEAFF,TGTGCCAGCAGTGCGTCGGGGAGCGGGGAAGCTTTCTTT
TRBV6-5,.,.,TRBJ2-7,CASSTDYEQYF,TGTGCCAGCAGTACTGATTACGAGCAGTACTTC
TRBV6-1,TRBD2,.,TRBJ2-7,CASSEVAGGYEQYF,TGTGCCAGCAGTGAAGTTGCGGGAGGCTACGAGCAGTACTTC
TRBV9,TRBD1,.,TRBJ2-7,CASSPFDRVDEQYF,TGTGCCAGCAGCCCATTCGACAGGGTCGACGAGCAGTACTTC
TRBV28,.,.,TRBJ1-5,CASSYPGNQPQHF,TGTGCCAGCAGTTATCCAGGGAATCAGCCCCAGCATTTT
TRBV7-7,.,.,TRBJ2-5,CASSLGRLQTQYF,TGTGCTAGCAGCTTGGGCAGGCTGCAGACCCAGTACTTC
TRBV30,.,few,TRBJ1-4,CAWSDASGSDEKLFF,TGTGCCTGGAGTGACGCCTCGGGTAGTGATGAAAAACTGTTTTTT
TRBV2,TRBD1,.,TRBJ2-7,CASRDQGARYEQYF,TGTGCCAGCAGAGATCAGGGGGCTCGGTACGAGCAGTACTTC
TRBV11-3,.,.,TRBJ2-3,CASSSRVPDTQYF,TGTGCCAGCAGTTCTCGGGTGCCAGATACGCAGTATTTT
TRBV28,TRBD1,.,TRBJ2-2,CASSQGQLTGELFF,TGTGCCAGCAGTCAGGGACAGCTCACCGGGGAGCTGTTTTTT
TRBV28,.,.,TRBJ2-1,CASTRGLASYNEQFF,TGTGCCAGCACTAGGGGGCTAGCGTCCTACAATGAGCAGTTCTTC
TRBV7-9,TRBD1,.,TRBJ2-5,CASSLDSGTDQETQYF,TGTGCCAGCAGCTTAGATTCAGGGACAGACCAAGAGACCCAGTACTTC
TRBV6-5,.,.,TRBJ1-3,CASSSPYSGNTIYF,TGTGCCAGCAGTTCCCCGTACTCTGGAAACACCATATATTTT
TRBV27,.,few,TRBJ2-7,CASSPTGPYEQYF,TGTGCCAGCAGTCCAACTGGTCCCTACGAGCAGTACTTC
TRBV28,.,.,TRBJ1-1,CASKIGQPNTEAFF,TGTGCCAGCAAGATAGGACAGCCGAACACTGAAGCTTTCTTT
TRBV11-2,.,.,TRBJ2-7,CASSLAGEPIYEQYF,TGTGCCAGCAGCCTCGCTGGGGAGCCGATCTACGAGCAGTACTTC
TRBV29-1,.,.,TRBJ2-3,CSPDIDTQYF,TGCTCGCCTGACATAGATACGCAGTATTTT
TRBV11-2,.,.,TRBJ1-6,CASSPSGSRPPLHF,TGTGCCAGCAGCCCGAGCGGCAGTAGGCCACCCCTCCACTTT
TRBV27,TRBD2,once,TRBJ2-1,CASSLALAGGPVEQFF,TGTGCCAGCAGTTTGGCACTAGCGGGAGGGCCAGTTGAGCAGTTCTTC